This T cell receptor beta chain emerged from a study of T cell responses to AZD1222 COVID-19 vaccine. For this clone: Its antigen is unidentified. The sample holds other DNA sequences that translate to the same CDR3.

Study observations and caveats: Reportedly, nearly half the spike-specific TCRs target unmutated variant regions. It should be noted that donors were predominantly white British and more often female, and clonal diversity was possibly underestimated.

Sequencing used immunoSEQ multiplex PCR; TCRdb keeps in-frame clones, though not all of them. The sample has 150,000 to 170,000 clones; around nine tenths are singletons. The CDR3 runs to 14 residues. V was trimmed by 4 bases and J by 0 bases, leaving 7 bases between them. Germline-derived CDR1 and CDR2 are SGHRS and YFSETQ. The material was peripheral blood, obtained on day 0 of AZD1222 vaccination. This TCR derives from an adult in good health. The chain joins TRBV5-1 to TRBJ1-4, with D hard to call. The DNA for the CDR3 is TGCGCCAGCAGCCGTGAAGCAACTAATGAAAAACTGTTTTTT. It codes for CASSREATNEKLFF.